This note documents a single TCR beta chain sequence. The data were produced by immunoSEQ multiplex PCR, yet TCRdb's version contains in-frame clones alone and is incomplete. The table includes roughly 80,000 clones, 87% detected once. The CDR3 contains 13 residues. Germline-derived CDR1 and CDR2 are WNHNN and SYGVQD (reference sequence). Trimming removed 8 bases at V and 2 bases at J, with 12 bases between. The record originates from a study of blood T cell repertoires in COVID-19. On the study more broadly: T cells, B-cell-depleted T cells, or PBMCs provided the cDNA or gDNA that served as material.

The sequence was collected from an elderly woman with active or convalescent COVID-19. Source material: peripheral blood. V and J are TRBV10-1 and TRBJ1-1; D remains ambiguous. CDR3 nucleotides: TGCGCCAGCGTCCCCGAGGGTAACACTGAAGCTTTCTTT. It encodes CASVPEGNTEAFF.